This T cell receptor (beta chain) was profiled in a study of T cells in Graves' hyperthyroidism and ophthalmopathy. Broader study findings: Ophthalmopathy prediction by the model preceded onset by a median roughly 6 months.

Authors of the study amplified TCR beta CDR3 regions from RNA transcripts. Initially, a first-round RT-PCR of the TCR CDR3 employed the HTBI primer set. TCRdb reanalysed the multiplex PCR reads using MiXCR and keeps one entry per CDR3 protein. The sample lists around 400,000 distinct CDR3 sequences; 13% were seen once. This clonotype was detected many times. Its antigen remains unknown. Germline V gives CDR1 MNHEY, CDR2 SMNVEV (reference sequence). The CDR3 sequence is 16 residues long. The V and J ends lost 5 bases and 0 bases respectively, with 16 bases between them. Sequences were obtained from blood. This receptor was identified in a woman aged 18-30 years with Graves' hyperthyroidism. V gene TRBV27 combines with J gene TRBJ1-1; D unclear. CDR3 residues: CASSRGVGYMNTEAFF. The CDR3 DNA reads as TGTGCCAGCAGTCGCGGAGTAGGGTACATGAACACTGAAGCTTTCTTT.